The 18 T cell receptor beta chains listed next were all sequenced from one sample in a study of radiation and T cells in renal cell carcinoma. As to time point: baseline pretreatment blood. The treatment: 15 Gy SBRT to primary tumor, nephrectomy 4 weeks later. This table comes from immunoSEQ multiplex PCR, and its TCRdb copy is limited to in-frame clones, with some not included. This table holds 150,000 or so clones, over 75% found once. Here the sequenced sample was blood, taken from a patient whose treatment included radiotherapy and nephrectomy. These receptors came from a woman between 45 and 60 years old with renal cell carcinoma.

The CDR3: CASSPLGGTQYF. CDR3 coding DNA: TGTGCCAGCAGCCCCCTAGGAGGTACGCAGTATTTT. This chain uses TRBV6-6 with TRBJ2-3, with a tentative D call TRBD2 (5 bases). The germline V gene encodes CDR1 MNHNY and CDR2 SVGAGI (reference sequence). There are 12 residues in the CDR3. V was shortened by 6 bases and J by 8 bases, with 12 bases between the two germline ends.

This clone was seen only a few times. The chain is built from TRBV19 and TRBJ1-2, with D maybe TRBD1 (6 bases). V was pared by 4 bases and J by 3 bases, with 15 bases between. The CDR3 totals 15 residues. The germline CDR1 and CDR2 sequences are LNHDA and SQIVND (reference sequence). The CDR3 region is CASSNPAGVDYGYTF. DNA of the CDR3: TGTGCCAGTAGTAATCCGGCAGGGGTCGACTATGGCTACACCTTC.

The chain is built from TRBV4-3 and TRBJ2-3; 8 positions match TRBD2. CDR3 length equals 15 residues. Trimming at V came to 4 bases and at J to 2 bases, leaving 5 bases not matched to a gene. Germline lookup yields CDR1 LGHNA and CDR2 YSLEER. The CDR3 DNA sequence: TGCGCCAGCAGCCGGCAGCGGGGGCTCACAGATACGCAGTATTTT. The encoded protein is CASSRQRGLTDTQYF.

The sample holds one count of this clone. CDR3 region: CASSRDSQNTEAFF. The CDR3 region has the DNA TGTGCCAGCAGTCGGGACAGCCAGAACACTGAAGCTTTCTTT. This sequence joins TRBV6-5 and TRBJ1-1; TRBD1 matches at 7 bases. This CDR3 is 14 amino acids long. Looked up from germline, CDR1 is MNHEY and CDR2 is SVGAGI. V lost 5 bases, J lost 1 base, and 4 bases stayed unmatched.

The chain joins TRBV7-3 to TRBJ2-5; D possibly corresponds to TRBD2 (5 bases). The CDR3 extends over 13 amino acids. Trimming took 5 bases from V and 5 from J, leaving 12 bases between them. CDR1 is SGHTA and CDR2 is FQGTGA in the germline V gene. As DNA, the CDR3 is TGTGCCAGCAGCAAGCTAGCAGGCGAGACCCAGTACTTC. Its translation: CASSKLAGETQYF.

This clone appeared a few times. This chain uses TRBV2 with TRBJ1-4; D gene ambiguous. The CDR3 is 14 residues long. Trimming took 5 bases from V and 2 from J, leaving 9 bases between them. Looked up from germline, CDR1 is SNHLY and CDR2 is FYNNEI. The CDR3 DNA reads as TGTGCCAGCAGTATGACCAGGACTAATGAAAAACTGTTTTTT. It codes for CASSMTRTNEKLFF.

The V gene is TRBV11-2, the J gene TRBJ1-3, with D uncertain. The germline V gene has CDR1 SGHAT and CDR2 FQNNGV. V was cut by 0 bases and J by 0 bases, with 12 bases left in between. The CDR3 runs 17 residues. CDR3 residues: CASSLDLQDYSGNTIYF. The DNA of the CDR3 is TGTGCCAGCAGCTTAGATCTTCAAGACTACTCTGGAAACACCATATATTTT.

This rearrangement joins TRBV6-1 to TRBJ2-2, with a possible D match to TRBD1 (5 bases). Germline values: CDR1 MNHNS, CDR2 SASEGT. This CDR3 contains 14 residues. V was cut by 6 bases and J by 1 base, with 9 bases left in between. DNA for the CDR3: TGTGCCAGCAGGGGGCAAATGAACACCGGGGAGCTGTTTTTT. It encodes CASRGQMNTGELFF.

This clone was detected only once. CDR3 nucleotide sequence: TGTGCCATCAGTCAAACCGGGACAGGGGGAGTCAACGAGCAGTACTTC. Amino acid sequence: CAISQTGTGGVNEQYF. The chain links TRBV10-3 to TRBJ2-7; TRBD1 matches at 11 bases. The CDR3 sequence is 16 residues long. The V and J ends lost 5 bases and 5 bases, in that order; junction bases with no gene match: 11. Germline V gene sequence: CDR1 ENHRY, CDR2 SYGVKD.

The rearrangement uses TRBV6-5 and TRBJ2-6; D not resolved. Trimming pared 0 bases from V and 0 bases from J, leaving 6 bases between. In germline, CDR1 is MNHEY, CDR2 SVGAGI. This CDR3 is built from 16 residues. CDR3 residues: CASSYSGGSGANVLTF. The CDR3 coding sequence is TGTGCCAGCAGTTACTCGGGTGGCTCTGGGGCCAACGTCCTGACTTTC.

The chain is built from TRBV7-3 and TRBJ2-2; 8 bases are a match to TRBD1. The CDR3 totals 17 residues. The germline CDR1 and CDR2 sequences are SGHTA and FQGTGA. J lost 5 bases, V lost 2 bases, and 10 bases had no gene match. The CDR3, as DNA: TGTGCCAGCAGCTTATCCCGTTCGGACAGGGCGACCGGGGAGCTGTTTTTT. This sequence encodes CASSLSRSDRATGELFF.

The gene calls are TRBV5-4 and TRBJ2-2, with TRBD2 identical over 14 bases. Germline V CDR1 and CDR2: SGHNT, YYREEE (reference sequence). The CDR3 loop spans 16 amino acids. Unmatched junction bases numbered 4, after V lost 4 bases and J lost 5 bases. The CDR3 protein is CASSPRTSGGTGELFF. The CDR3 DNA is TGTGCCAGCAGCCCTCGGACTAGCGGGGGGACCGGGGAGCTGTTTTTT.

The gene calls are TRBV18 and TRBJ2-3; either TRBD1 or TRBD2 may supply D (6 bases each). Germline lookup yields CDR1 KGHSH and CDR2 LQKENI. V was clipped by 6 bases and J by 1 base, with 14 bases between them. The CDR3 covers 15 residues. The DNA of the CDR3 is TGTGCCAGCTCCGTTATTGGGGGGCGCACAGATACGCAGTATTTT. Its translation: CASSVIGGRTDTQYF. Combining the CDR3 with reference TRBV18 and TRBJ2-3 gives the whole variable domain NAGVMQNPRHLVRRRGQEARLRCSPMKGHSHVYWYRQLPEEGLKFMVYLQKENIIDESGMPKERFSAEFPKEGPSILRIQQVVRGDSAAYFCASSVIGGRTDTQYFGPGTRLTVL.

This sequence joins TRBV7-6 and TRBJ1-5, with a possible D match to TRBD1 (5 bases). This CDR3 contains 16 residues. The germline gives CDR1 SGHVS, CDR2 FNYEAQ. Trimming stripped 1 base from V and 0 bases from J, with 10 bases between. The CDR3 loop is CASSLGQGYSNQPQHF. In DNA form, the CDR3 reads TGTGCCAGCAGCTTAGGGCAGGGTTATAGCAATCAGCCCCAGCATTTT.

J is TRBJ2-5 and V is TRBV2; 12 positions match TRBD2. Per the germline V gene, CDR1 is SNHLY and CDR2 is FYNNEI. J lost 7 bases, V lost 5 bases, and 5 bases had no gene match. The CDR3 sequence is 14 residues long. The CDR3 here is CASSLAGGPVTQYF. The CDR3 DNA reads TGTGCCAGCAGTCTAGCGGGGGGGCCGGTGACCCAGTACTTC.

The genes are TRBV5-1 and TRBJ1-4; D call uncertain. V shed 4 bases and J shed 3 bases, with 16 bases lying between them. The CDR3 is made up of 16 amino acids. Germline CDR1 reads SGHRS; CDR2 reads YFSETQ. The CDR3 protein is CASSPRSGLANEKLFF. The CDR3, as DNA: TGCGCCAGCAGCCCGCGAAGCGGCCTGGCTAATGAAAAACTGTTTTTT.

The chain joins TRBV5-6 to TRBJ1-2; 8 bases are shared with TRBD1. The CDR3 has 15 amino acids. V lost 0 bases, J lost 3 bases, and 4 bases stayed unmatched. CDR1 and CDR2 from the germline V gene are SGHDT and YYEEEE. Here the CDR3 DNA reads TGTGCCAGCAGCTTGGAGAACAGGGGGGACTATGGCTACACCTTC. Translated: CASSLENRGDYGYTF.

This clone came up a few times. V and J are TRBV19 and TRBJ1-6, with 9 bases fitting TRBD1. Germline trimming cut 3 bases from V and 11 bases from J; bases unmatched to any gene: 5. Germline CDR1 is LNHDA and CDR2 is SQIVND (reference sequence). The CDR3 has 14 amino acids. DNA for the CDR3: TGTGCCAGTAGTATCAGGGACAGGGCCACACCCCTCCACTTT. This sequence encodes CASSIRDRATPLHF.